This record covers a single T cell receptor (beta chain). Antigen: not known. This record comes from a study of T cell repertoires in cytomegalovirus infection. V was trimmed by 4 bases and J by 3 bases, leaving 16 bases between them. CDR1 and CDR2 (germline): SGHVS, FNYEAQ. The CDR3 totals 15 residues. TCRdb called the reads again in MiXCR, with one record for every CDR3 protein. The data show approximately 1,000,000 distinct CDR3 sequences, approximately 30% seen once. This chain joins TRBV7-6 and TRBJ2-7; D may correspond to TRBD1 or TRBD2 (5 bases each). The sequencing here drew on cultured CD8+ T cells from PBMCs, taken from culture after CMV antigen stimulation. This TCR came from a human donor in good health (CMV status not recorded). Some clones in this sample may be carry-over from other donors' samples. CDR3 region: CASSSGRGAFYEQYF. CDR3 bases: TGTGCCAGCAGCTCGGGGCGAGGGGCTTTCTACGAGCAGTACTTC.